The 27 T cell receptor beta chains in this list originate from one sample, sequenced in a study of T-cell reconstitution after alpha-beta-depleted transplantation in children. Researchers prepared the TCRbeta library using unique molecular identifiers, the study reports. TCRdb fed the PCR reads into MiXCR, producing one record per CDR3 protein. The sample consists of roughly 790,000 distinct CDR3 sequences, 15% to 20% of them appearing once. Specimen: PBMCs, mostly from graft donor cells, collected 360 days after TCRalphabeta/CD19-depleted stem cell transplant. These receptor sequences come from a male patient between 5 and 17 years old who had a stem cell transplant for acute lymphoblastic leukemia, so the T cells may come from the graft donor.

The V call is TRBV12-5, the J call TRBJ1-1, with TRBD1 as a possible D gene (5 bases). Germline lookup yields CDR1 LGHNT and CDR2 FRNRAP. Trimming took off 3 bases at V and 5 bases at J, with 25 bases between the two ends. The CDR3 has 18 residues. The CDR3 protein is CASGFVVEGQGFWTEAFF. CDR3 DNA sequence: TGTGCTAGTGGTTTCGTCGTAGAGGGGCAGGGCTTCTGGACTGAAGCTTTCTTT. Full variable domain (remainder filled in from reference TRBV12-5 and TRBJ1-1): DARVTQTPRHKVTEMGQEVTMRCQPILGHNTVFWYRQTMMQGLELLAYFRNRAPLDDSGMPKDRFSAEMPDATLATLKIQPSEPRDSAVYFCASGFVVEGQGFWTEAFFGQGTRLTVV.

This clonotype has more than one count but fewer than ten. The gene calls are TRBV10-3 and TRBJ2-3, with 14 bases matching TRBD2. The CDR3 loop spans 18 amino acids. Germline V CDR1 and CDR2: ENHRY, SYGVKD. J was trimmed by 5 bases and V by 6 bases; bases with no gene match: 13. CDR3 sequence: CAIRNRLAGGPRGDTQYF. CDR3 DNA sequence: TGTGCCATCAGGAACCGACTAGCGGGAGGGCCTAGGGGAGATACGCAGTATTTT.

This clonotype was detected a few times. The V and J genes are TRBV25-1 and TRBJ2-7; possible D gene TRBD1, 7 bases. The CDR3 spans 12 residues. CDR1 is MGHDK and CDR2 is SYGVNS in the germline V gene. The germline V and J ends were trimmed by 10 bases and 3 bases, with 13 bases remaining between them. The chain's CDR3 is CATGGTDYEQYF. The CDR3 bases are TGTGCCACCGGAGGGACAGACTACGAGCAGTACTTC.

This clonotype occurred a few times. The chain carries TRBV20-1 and TRBJ2-3; 11 bases match TRBD2. Trimming at V came to 5 bases and at J to 4 bases, leaving 5 bases not matched to a gene. The CDR3 totals 14 residues. Germline-derived CDR1 and CDR2 are DFQATT and SNEGSKA (reference sequence). The CDR3 spells CSAGSLAGADTQYF. In DNA form, the CDR3 reads TGCAGTGCTGGCTCACTAGCGGGAGCAGATACGCAGTATTTT.

This clonotype was detected a few times. The chain links TRBV9 to TRBJ2-1, with TRBD1 matching 8 bases. The CDR3 has 15 amino acids. Germline V gene sequence: CDR1 SGDLS, CDR2 YYNGEE. J lost 6 bases, V lost 4 bases, and 9 bases had no gene match. Here the CDR3 reads CASSPRTGKGNEQFF. The CDR3 nucleotides are TGTGCCAGCAGCCCCCGGACAGGGAAGGGCAATGAGCAGTTCTTC.

The J gene is TRBJ1-2, the V gene TRBV3-1; D is unclear. The CDR3 runs 14 residues. CDR1 and CDR2 from the germline V gene are LGHDT and YNNKEL (reference sequence). Trimming removed 1 base at V and 2 bases at J, with 8 bases between. CDR3 nucleotides: TGTGCCAGCAGCCAAGTTTCCGGGAACTATGGCTACACCTTC. Its translation: CASSQVSGNYGYTF.

The sample holds a few counts of this clonotype. This chain joins TRBV5-1 and TRBJ2-2; D may be TRBD1 (5 bases). Trimming removed 0 bases at V and 6 bases at J, with 9 bases between. The CDR3 contains 14 residues. The germline V gene has CDR1 SGHRS and CDR2 YFSETQ. CDR3 loop: CASSLGGLPGELFF. The CDR3 nucleotides are TGCGCCAGCAGCTTGGGGGGCCTCCCCGGGGAGCTGTTTTTT.

The chain links TRBV12-3 or TRBV12-4 to TRBJ1-4; TRBD1 might be the D (6 bases). The CDR3 sequence is 16 residues long. V was cut by 7 bases and J by 3 bases, with 18 bases left in between. The CDR3 DNA is TGTGCCAGCACTGAGACAGGATTCAGCTCTAATGAAAAACTGTTTTTT. Encoded protein: CASTETGFSSNEKLFF.

This clonotype has only a few counts. This chain links TRBV2 with TRBJ2-7, with 8 positions matching TRBD2. The V segment lost 7 bases and the J segment 5 bases; nucleotides outside the gene matches: 13. This CDR3 contains 15 residues. The V gene's germline CDR1 is SNHLY and CDR2 FYNNEI. CDR3 loop: CASILTGTRVHEQYF. CDR3 in DNA: TGTGCCAGCATCTTAACCGGGACTAGGGTCCACGAGCAGTACTTC.

This clonotype was observed a few times. The chain carries TRBV27 and TRBJ1-2; a possible D gene is TRBD1 (6 bases). CDR1 and CDR2 (germline): MNHEY, SMNVEV (reference sequence). Trimming cost V 9 bases and J 4 bases, with 12 bases left between them. CDR3 size: 12 residues. The CDR3 spells CASYGGLYGYTF. The CDR3 DNA reads as TGTGCCAGTTACGGGGGCCTCTATGGCTACACCTTC.

This clonotype showed up many times. V is TRBV12-3 or TRBV12-4 and J is TRBJ2-1, with TRBD2 identical over 12 bases. The CDR3 runs to 15 residues. V gave up 4 bases and J gave up 10 bases; unmatched junction bases: 8. CDR3 coding DNA: TGTGCCAGCAGTTCAGGGACTAGCGGGTTCTCGGAGCAGTTCTTC. Protein product: CASSSGTSGFSEQFF.

This chain links TRBV11-2 with TRBJ2-1; D is unresolved. The V gene's germline CDR1 is SGHAT and CDR2 FQNNGV. Trimming stripped 1 base from V and 10 bases from J, with 11 bases between. The CDR3 consists of 13 residues. DNA of the CDR3: TGTGCCAGCAGCTTAGTCAAGGTCGGGGAGCAGTTCTTC. Translation: CASSLVKVGEQFF.

This clonotype was recorded at least ten times. The chain links TRBV7-9 to TRBJ2-1; D ambiguous. V lost 5 bases and J lost 0, with 5 bases in between. The CDR3 sequence is 13 residues long. Germline values: CDR1 SEHNR, CDR2 FQNEAQ (reference sequence). The CDR3 spells CASSVYSYNEQFF. CDR3 in DNA: TGTGCCAGCAGCGTCTACTCCTACAATGAGCAGTTCTTC.

The chain has TRBV2 and TRBJ2-3, with a weak D call TRBD2 (7 bases). The V gene lost 8 bases and the J gene lost 4 bases, with 19 bases spanning the gap. The CDR3 contains 15 residues. Germline loops: CDR1 SNHLY, CDR2 FYNNEI. The CDR3 loop is CASDISEGGPDTQYF. As DNA, the CDR3 is TGTGCCAGCGATATTTCGGAGGGGGGGCCAGATACGCAGTATTTT.

This clonotype was observed a handful of times. The gene calls are TRBV5-1 and TRBJ2-1; D possibly matches TRBD1 or TRBD2 (5 bases each). This CDR3 spans 13 amino acids. V shed 7 bases and J shed 10 bases, with 18 bases lying between them. Germline CDR1 and CDR2: SGHRS and YFSETQ. CDR3 residues: CASSGSVEGEQFF. CDR3 nucleotides: TGCGCCAGCTCAGGGAGCGTCGAAGGGGAGCAGTTCTTC.

The V gene is TRBV20-1, the J gene TRBJ2-1, with D hard to call. V lost 3 bases and J 0 bases, leaving 9 bases between the germline ends. Germline V CDR1 and CDR2: DFQATT, SNEGSKA (reference sequence). The CDR3 contains 14 residues. DNA of the CDR3: TGCAGTGCTAGCGGAACCCGCTCCTACAATGAGCAGTTCTTC. This translates into CSASGTRSYNEQFF.

J is TRBJ2-7 and V is TRBV5-1, with 11 bases aligning to TRBD1. Looked up from germline, CDR1 is SGHRS and CDR2 is YFSETQ. This CDR3 is 16 amino acids long. V trimming: 0 bases; J trimming: 3 bases; junction bases outside the gene matches: 5. CDR3 nucleotide sequence: TGCGCCAGCAGCTTGGCCTGGACAGGGGGCTTCTACGAGCAGTACTTC. It codes for CASSLAWTGGFYEQYF. The variable domain in full, with the rest retrieved from reference TRBV5-1 and TRBJ2-7, is KAGVTQTPRYLIKTRGQQVTLSCSPISGHRSVSWYQQTPGQGLQFLFEYFSETQRNKGNFPGRFSGRQFSNSRSEMNVSTLELGDSALYLCASSLAWTGGFYEQYFGPGTRLTVT.

The rearrangement links TRBV28 to TRBJ1-2; 7 bases align to TRBD1. With 10 bases clipped from V and 6 bases from J, the junction kept 8 bases outside the gene matches. The CDR3 is 12 residues long. Germline V gene data show CDR1 as MDHEN and CDR2 as SYDVKM. The CDR3 region has the DNA TGTGCCACCACCCCAGGGGGAGATGGCTACACCTTC. The encoded protein is CATTPGGDGYTF.

The rearrangement joins TRBV25-1 to TRBJ1-1; D uncertain. The CDR3 is 13 residues long. Germline V lookup: CDR1 MGHDK, CDR2 SYGVNS. Trimming took 6 bases from V and 6 from J, leaving 14 bases between them. The CDR3 spells CASSDIARSEAFF. The CDR3 region has the DNA TGTGCCAGCAGCGACATAGCGAGGTCTGAAGCTTTCTTT.

There are many counts of this clonotype. V usage is TRBV5-6 and J usage is TRBJ2-1; possible D gene TRBD1, 6 bases. The CDR3 is 15 residues long. Between the trimmed V and J ends, which lost 1 base and 4 bases, there was a span of 12 bases. The germline V gene encodes CDR1 SGHDT and CDR2 YYEEEE. The CDR3 loop reads CASSLMPQGYNEQFF. The CDR3 bases are TGTGCCAGCAGCTTGATGCCCCAGGGGTACAATGAGCAGTTCTTC.

In this sample, this clonotype turned up a few times. The V call is TRBV12-3 or TRBV12-4, the J call TRBJ1-1; TRBD1 matches 8 bases. The junction had 7 bases not matched to a gene; V was cut back by 6 bases and J by 7 bases. The CDR3 is made up of 13 amino acids. CDR3 amino acids: CASRVQGAVEAFF. The CDR3 DNA is TGTGCCAGCAGAGTTCAGGGGGCCGTTGAAGCTTTCTTT.

This clonotype has more than one count but fewer than ten. The chain links TRBV21-1 to TRBJ2-3; the listed D gene, TRBD1, was not tested against the DNA. TRBV21-1 represents a pseudogene. The CDR3 is made up of 15 amino acids. The CDR3 bases are TGTGCCAGCAGCACCGGGACCACTAGCACAGATACGCAGTATTTT. Encoded protein: CASSTGTTSTDTQYF.

The chain has TRBV28 and TRBJ1-5; D is perhaps TRBD1 (5 bases). The germline CDR1 and CDR2 sequences are MDHEN and SYDVKM. The CDR3 has 13 residues. V lost 7 bases and J 3 bases, leaving 10 bases between the germline ends. This CDR3 is CASTDTYNQPQHF. CDR3 in DNA: TGTGCCAGCACGGACACCTACAATCAGCCCCAGCATTTT.

The chain recombines TRBV29-1 with TRBJ1-3; possible D gene TRBD1, 6 bases. CDR1 and CDR2 from the germline V gene are SQVTM and ANQGSEA. V was cut by 6 bases and J by 7 bases, with 13 bases left in between. The CDR3 consists of 12 residues. CDR3 bases: TGCAGCGTGGCCAGGGGTTTGAACACCATATATTTT. This gives the protein CSVARGLNTIYF.

This clonotype turned up a few times. J is TRBJ2-7 and V is TRBV6-2 or TRBV6-3, with D possibly being TRBD2 (5 bases). V shed 6 bases and J shed 3 bases, with 15 bases lying between them. The CDR3 is 14 amino acids. Germline V gene lookup returns CDR1 MNHEY and CDR2 SVGEGT. The CDR3 loop reads CASRRTQRGYEQYF. The CDR3 nucleotides are TGTGCCAGCAGACGAACACAACGGGGCTACGAGCAGTACTTC.

V is TRBV5-1 and J is TRBJ2-1; perhaps TRBD2 as D (6 bases). Germline V gene lookup returns CDR1 SGHRS and CDR2 YFSETQ. This CDR3 is 12 amino acids long. V lost 0 bases and J lost 12, with 10 bases in between. The CDR3 DNA sequence: TGCGCCAGCAGCTTGGGGAGGGACCGGCAGTTCTTC. As protein: CASSLGRDRQFF. Full variable domain (outside the CDR3, taken from reference TRBV5-1 and TRBJ2-1): KAGVTQTPRYLIKTRGQQVTLSCSPISGHRSVSWYQQTPGQGLQFLFEYFSETQRNKGNFPGRFSGRQFSNSRSEMNVSTLELGDSALYLCASSLGRDRQFFGPGTRLTVL.

This chain connects TRBV29-1 to TRBJ1-1; TRBD1 might be the D (6 bases). The CDR3 runs 14 residues. The germline CDR1 and CDR2 sequences are SQVTM and ANQGSEA. Trimming shortened V by 7 bases and J by 4 bases, and 19 bases separated the two germline ends. CDR3 amino acids: CSGLRTAGATEAFF. For the CDR3, the DNA is TGCAGCGGGTTAAGGACAGCCGGGGCCACTGAAGCTTTCTTT.